The entry that follows covers one T cell receptor (beta chain) sequence. The data belong to a study of cytomegalovirus exposure and HLA in healthy donors. Study information: Approximately 83 million unique TCRs from HLA-typed donors were held in an early data release.

Vbeta (60) and Jbeta (13) primers were used in the PCR. Some clones are missing from TCRdb's copy, which holds only in-frame ones; the method was immunoSEQ multiplex PCR. The sample has more than 60,000 clones; more than 75% are singletons. V gave up 0 bases and J gave up 6 bases; unmatched junction bases: 7. The CDR3 runs 16 residues. The germline CDR1 and CDR2 sequences are SGDLS and YYNGEE. The origin of this receptor is a man aged 18 to 30 in good health and CMV-seronegative. The genes are TRBV9 and TRBJ2-1; 9 bases match TRBD2. Material for sequencing was PBMCs. The CDR3 coding sequence is TGTGCCAGCAGCGTAGGAGGGGCGGGGGGGCCCAATGAGCAGTTCTTC. Encoded protein: CASSVGGAGGPNEQFF.